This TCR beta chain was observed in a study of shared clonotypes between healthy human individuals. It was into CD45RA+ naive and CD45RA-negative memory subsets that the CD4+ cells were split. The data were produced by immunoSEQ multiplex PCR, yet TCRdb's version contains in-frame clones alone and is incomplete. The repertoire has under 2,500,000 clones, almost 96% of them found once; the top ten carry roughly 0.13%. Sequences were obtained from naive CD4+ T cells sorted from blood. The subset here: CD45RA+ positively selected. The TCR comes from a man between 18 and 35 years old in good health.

The chain's CDR3 is CASRQTPTGAEAFF. In nucleotides, the CDR3 is TGCGCCAGCAGACAAACACCCACGGGAGCTGAAGCTTTCTTT. The chain joins TRBV5-1 to TRBJ1-1; D ambiguous. The CDR3 extends over 14 amino acids. The V and J ends lost 5 bases and 6 bases respectively, with 17 bases between them. Germline values: CDR1 SGHRS, CDR2 YFSETQ.